This T cell receptor beta chain was obtained from a study of control samples from healthy donors and cancer patients. V was cut by 1 base and J by 9 bases, with 13 bases left in between. This CDR3 is built from 14 residues. Germline CDR1 reads MDHEN; CDR2 reads SYDVKM. Sequencing was performed with immunoSEQ multiplex PCR; in TCRdb, only in-frame clones are kept and a portion is missing. The sample yields about 77,000 clones, almost 95% seen once. This TCR was sampled from a woman aged 55 to 70 in good health. Sequencing was performed on blood. The chain recombines TRBV28 with TRBJ2-1, with D possibly TRBD1 on 6 matching bases. DNA of the CDR3: TGTGCCAGCAGTTTATATGGACAGTCCGGTGAGCAGTTCTTC. Translated, it gives CASSLYGQSGEQFF.